The 6 T cell receptor beta chains in this list originate from one sample, sequenced in a study of prognosis after radiotherapy for stage I lung cancer. From genomic DNA, TCR beta CDR3 was amplified by two-round multiplex PCR. First-round PCR, the initial amplification, used primers specific to each TRBV and TRBJ gene. Each CDR3 protein gets one entry after TCRdb re-called the multiplex PCR reads with MiXCR. Among around 16,000 distinct CDR3 sequences listed, roughly 45% were seen once. The sample was PBMCs, taken before or after stereotactic body radiation therapy (not recorded which). These TCRs come from a donor of 50 years or more with non-small cell lung cancer.

About this clonotype itself: A read error likely explains this, since a far larger clone differs by one base. CDR3 in amino acids: CASSSAGSSNEKLFF. CDR3 nucleotides: TGTGCCAGCAGTTCCGCGGGATCCTCTAATGAAAAACTGTTTTTT. This chain links TRBV6-9 with TRBJ1-4; D gene unclear. The CDR3 is made up of 15 amino acids. CDR1 MNHGY and CDR2 SVAAGI come from the germline V gene. Trimming removed 4 bases at V and 3 bases at J, with 12 bases between.

Concerning this clonotype itself: Possible read error: a much larger clone is one base away. The V and J genes are TRBV27 and TRBJ1-4; no definite D call. V was clipped by 6 bases and J by 8 bases, with 22 bases between them. Germline V gene data show CDR1 as MNHEY and CDR2 as SMNVEV (reference sequence). The CDR3 is 16 residues long. The CDR3 loop reads CASSPIYKGVQEKLFF. In DNA form, the CDR3 reads TGTGCCAGCAGCCCCATTTATAAGGGAGTACAGGAAAAACTGTTTTTT. Full variable domain (outside the CDR3, taken from reference TRBV27 and TRBJ1-4): EAQVTQNPRYLITVTGKKLTVTCSQNMNHEYMSWYRQDPGLGLRQIYYSMNVEVTDKGDVPEGYKVSRKEKRNFPLILESPSPNQTSLYFCASSPIYKGVQEKLFFGSGTQLSVL.

In its sample, this clonotype was seen many times. The rearrangement joins TRBV30 to TRBJ1-5, with TRBD1 identical over 9 bases. V dropped 3 bases and J dropped 6; count of bases not matched to a gene: 9. The CDR3 sequence is 15 residues long. Germline V gives CDR1 GTSNPN, CDR2 SVGIG (reference sequence). CDR3 DNA: TGTGCCTGGAGCGTCGGGACAGGGAGGACTCAGCCCCAGCATTTT. This translates into CAWSVGTGRTQPQHF.

With regard to this clonotype: A much bigger clone sits one base away, suggesting this may be a read error. The V gene is TRBV7-9, the J gene TRBJ2-3, with D unclear. CDR1 is SEHNR, CDR2 FQNEAQ, per germline (reference sequence). The CDR3 extends over 12 amino acids. CDR3 DNA: TGTGCCAGCAGCCCCTCCATCGATAAGCAGTATTTT. Its protein product is CASSPSIDKQYF.

V and J are TRBV6-2 or TRBV6-3 and TRBJ2-7; no clear D gene. The CDR3 is made up of 15 amino acids. Trimming left V 6 bases short and J 4 bases short, with 19 bases between. CDR1 MNHEY and CDR2 SVGEGT come from the germline V gene. Here the CDR3 DNA reads TGTGCCAGCAGCCGTGACAACCAGCCCCTATACGAGCAGTACTTC. Protein product: CASSRDNQPLYEQYF.

In this sample, this clonotype turned up many times. The chain carries TRBV7-8 and TRBJ2-5, with D tentatively TRBD1 or TRBD2 (5 bases each). Trimming shortened V by 1 base and J by 9 bases, and 21 bases separated the two germline ends. CDR1 is SGHVS, CDR2 FQNEAQ, per germline. The CDR3 runs to 16 residues. The chain's CDR3 is CASSLGSTGRVSSQYF. Written as DNA, the CDR3 is TGTGCCAGCAGCTTAGGAAGCACGGGACGAGTTTCGTCCCAGTACTTC.